The 22 T cell receptor beta chains listed next were all sequenced from one sample in a study of post-analysis software for immune sequencing data. General study results and limits: Controls had lower frequencies than patients of a handful of TRBV segments, which included TRBV5-6, TRBV5-1 and TRBV20-1.

No antigen is known for these receptors. Tagging with unique molecular identifiers was a feature of the TCR beta cDNA libraries. TCRdb redid the calling of the PCR reads with MiXCR, one entry per CDR3 protein. The sample consists of approximately 360,000 distinct CDR3 sequences, about a third of them appearing once. The sample consisted of blood. The source of these receptors is a girl aged 10-17 years with multiple sclerosis.

V and J are TRBV6-5 and TRBJ2-7; D possibly corresponds to TRBD1 (5 bases). Germline CDR1 MNHEY, CDR2 SVGAGI. This CDR3 region has 14 residues. Trimming removed 3 bases at V and 5 bases at J, with 14 bases between. The CDR3 region is CASSYETGYNEQYF. CDR3 bases: TGTGCCAGCAGTTATGAAACAGGTTACAACGAGCAGTACTTC.

The J gene is TRBJ1-4, the V gene TRBV7-9; possible D gene TRBD1, 5 bases. Germline CDR1 reads SEHNR; CDR2 reads FQNEAQ (reference sequence). The CDR3 spans 14 residues. Trimming shortened V by 1 base and J by 5 bases, and 8 bases separated the two germline ends. In DNA form, the CDR3 reads TGTGCCAGCAGCTTAGGTCACAGGAATGAAAAACTGTTTTTT. As protein: CASSLGHRNEKLFF.

The rearrangement links TRBV11-1 to TRBJ2-2; a weak D match, TRBD2 (5 bases). Germline loops: CDR1 SGHAT, CDR2 FQDESV (reference sequence). The CDR3 is 17 amino acids. Trimming cost V 5 bases and J 3 bases, with 19 bases left between them. CDR3 in amino acids: CASSTPSGGYDTGELFF. The CDR3 bases are TGTGCCAGCAGCACTCCATCCGGCGGGTATGACACCGGGGAGCTGTTTTTT.

This clonotype was seen a single time. The junction departs from the called germline gene at one end, perhaps through a read error. The chain couples TRBV7-9 to TRBJ2-1; D is ambiguous. This CDR3 is built from 15 residues. Germline V gives CDR1 SEHNR, CDR2 FQNEAQ (reference sequence). The CDR3 region is CASSPEVSGYIEQFF. The CDR3, as DNA: TGTGCCAGCAGCCCCGAAGTCTCGGGCTACATTGAGCAGTTCTTC.

This clonotype was recorded only once. The CDR3 DNA reads as TGTGCCAGCAGTTTCGTCGGGCTCTCTGGCTACACCTTC. Translating gives CASSFVGLSGYTF. This sequence joins TRBV6-2 or TRBV6-3 and TRBJ1-2; D is uncertain. The V gene lost 4 bases and the J gene lost 7 bases, with 13 bases spanning the gap. Per the germline V gene, CDR1 is MNHEY and CDR2 is SVGEGT. This CDR3 is 13 amino acids long.

The V and J genes are TRBV12-3 or TRBV12-4 and TRBJ2-5, with D perhaps TRBD1 or TRBD2 (5 bases each). Trimming pared 6 bases from V and 11 bases from J, leaving 22 bases between. This CDR3 is 14 amino acids long. CDR3 sequence reads: CASRVRDGPNQQYF. CDR3 DNA: TGTGCCAGCAGAGTACGGGACGGACCTAATCAGCAGTACTTC.

The V call is TRBV5-1, the J call TRBJ2-1, with 11 bases lining up with TRBD2. The CDR3 spans 17 residues. Germline assignment: CDR1 SGHRS and CDR2 YFSETQ. Trimming removed 2 bases from V and 6 bases from J; junction bases left unmatched: 10. The CDR3 DNA reads as TGCGCCAGCAGCTTCTGGGCTAGCGGGGGGAATGGCAATGAGCAGTTCTTC. It specifies CASSFWASGGNGNEQFF. Full variable domain (missing parts from reference TRBV5-1 and TRBJ2-1): KAGVTQTPRYLIKTRGQQVTLSCSPISGHRSVSWYQQTPGQGLQFLFEYFSETQRNKGNFPGRFSGRQFSNSRSEMNVSTLELGDSALYLCASSFWASGGNGNEQFFGPGTRLTVL.

This clonotype was recorded a few times. The chain employs TRBV7-9 and TRBJ1-4; TRBD1 might be the D (6 bases). V shed 5 bases and J shed 5 bases, with 12 bases lying between them. The CDR3 is made up of 14 amino acids. Germline assignment: CDR1 SEHNR and CDR2 FQNEAQ (reference sequence). CDR3 loop: CASSAQGLNEKLFF. CDR3 sequence (DNA): TGTGCCAGCAGCGCTCAGGGGTTGAATGAAAAACTGTTTTTT.

This clonotype was picked up a small number of times. The CDR3 protein is CSVEIDTGYTF. The CDR3 nucleotides are TGCAGCGTGGAGATCGACACTGGCTACACCTTC. This chain uses TRBV29-1 with TRBJ1-2; unclear D gene. The germline gives CDR1 SQVTM, CDR2 ANQGSEA. The V end lost 6 bases, the J end lost 7 bases, and 12 bases lay between the germline ends. CDR3 length: 11 amino acids.

Many counts were recorded for this clonotype. The genes are TRBV5-1 and TRBJ2-5; 7 positions agree with TRBD2. The trim removed 2 bases at V and 4 bases at J, leaving 2 bases unmatched. CDR3 length: 13 amino acids. The germline V gene has CDR1 SGHRS and CDR2 YFSETQ. CDR3 residues: CASSFGTTETQYF. CDR3 nucleotide sequence: TGCGCCAGCAGCTTCGGGACTACAGAGACCCAGTACTTC.

J is TRBJ2-7 and V is TRBV27; D not certain. Germline CDR1 and CDR2: MNHEY and SMNVEV (reference sequence). Trimming removed 2 bases from V and 5 bases from J, with 7 bases in between. The CDR3 totals 12 residues. Here the CDR3 reads CASSLLGHEQYF. The CDR3 DNA is TGTGCCAGCAGTTTACTAGGGCACGAGCAGTACTTC.

This clonotype was recorded a few times. This sequence joins TRBV4-1 and TRBJ2-1; either TRBD1 or TRBD2 may fit D (5 bases each). Germline CDR1 reads MGHRA; CDR2 reads YSYEKL. This CDR3 has 14 amino acids. V dropped 4 bases and J dropped 7 bases, with 14 bases sitting between them. As DNA, the CDR3 is TGCGCCAGCAGCCCCCGTGGGACCTCAAATGAGCAGTTCTTC. It codes for CASSPRGTSNEQFF.

The J gene is TRBJ1-1, the V gene TRBV6-1; perhaps TRBD1 as D (5 bases). The germline gives CDR1 MNHNS, CDR2 SASEGT. This CDR3 is 18 amino acids long. V was trimmed by 10 bases and J by 0 bases, leaving 27 bases between them. Here the CDR3 reads CATTNLGGAGIMNTEAFF. The CDR3 bases are TGTGCCACCACGAACCTGGGGGGTGCGGGTATCATGAACACTGAAGCTTTCTTT.

The chain uses TRBV6-5 and TRBJ1-4, with D possibly matching TRBD1 (5 bases). Deletions cut 2 bases from V and 1 base from J, with 8 bases between. This CDR3 has 15 residues. The germline CDR1 and CDR2 sequences are MNHEY and SVGAGI. The CDR3 DNA is TGTGCCAGCAGTTACGAGGGGCGAACTAATGAAAAACTGTTTTTT. Its translation is CASSYEGRTNEKLFF.

The gene calls are TRBV18 and TRBJ1-2, with 8 bases that match TRBD1. This CDR3 has 14 amino acids. The germline CDR1 and CDR2 sequences are KGHSH and LQKENI. Trimming removed 2 bases from V and 6 bases from J; junction bases left unmatched: 5. CDR3: CASSPETGAHGYTF. CDR3 nucleotides: TGTGCCAGCTCACCAGAGACAGGGGCCCATGGCTACACCTTC.

V is TRBV7-2 and J is TRBJ2-7; 14 positions agree with TRBD2. The J call is uncertain, as TRBJ2-5 better fits the DNA end. The V gene's germline CDR1 is SGHTA and CDR2 FQGNSA. The length of the CDR3 is 16 residues. The CDR3 DNA reads TGTGCCAGCAGCCCCCGACTAGCGGGGGGGCGGGAGACCCAGTACTTC. Its protein is CASSPRLAGGRETQYF.

In this sample, this clonotype turned up once. The CDR3 sequence is CSTKRLGPITDTQYF. The CDR3 DNA reads TGCAGTACCAAAAGGTTGGGGCCAATCACAGATACGCAGTATTTT. The chain recombines TRBV20-1 with TRBJ2-3, with a weak D call TRBD1 (5 bases). In germline, CDR1 is DFQATT, CDR2 SNEGSKA (reference sequence). Deletions cut 8 bases from V and 2 bases from J, with 20 bases between. The CDR3 is made up of 15 amino acids.

This clonotype was detected only a few times. CDR3 sequence reads: CASSEEGTGELFF. DNA of the CDR3: TGTGCCAGCAGTGAAGAGGGGACCGGGGAGCTGTTTTTT. V and J are TRBV2 and TRBJ2-2; D possibly corresponds to TRBD1 (5 bases). The CDR3 loop spans 13 amino acids. Germline V gene sequence: CDR1 SNHLY, CDR2 FYNNEI. V lost 1 base to trimming and J lost 5 bases, with 5 bases between them.

The J gene is TRBJ2-3, the V gene TRBV5-1; 13 nucleotides match TRBD2. The CDR3 length is 19 residues. Germline CDR1 is SGHRS and CDR2 is YFSETQ. J was trimmed by 2 bases and V by 8 bases; bases with no gene match: 17. CDR3 sequence (DNA): TGCGCCAGAAATCCTTTACCCGGACTAGCGGGGGCGAACACAGATACGCAGTATTTT. This encodes CARNPLPGLAGANTDTQYF.

The genes are TRBV12-3 or TRBV12-4 and TRBJ2-7; 9 bases line up with TRBD1. Germline trimming cut 2 bases from V and 1 base from J; bases unmatched to any gene: 6. The length of the CDR3 is 16 residues. The CDR3 reads CASSLSGTGRSYEQYF. As DNA, the CDR3 is TGTGCCAGCAGTTTATCTGGGACAGGGAGGTCCTACGAGCAGTACTTC.

The chain employs TRBV9 and TRBJ2-7, with D tentatively TRBD2 (6 bases). This CDR3 has 15 residues. Trimming pared 0 bases from V and 6 bases from J, leaving 16 bases between. Germline CDR1 SGDLS, CDR2 YYNGEE. CDR3 amino acids: CASSVEEGSYGEQYF. The CDR3 DNA reads as TGTGCCAGCAGCGTAGAGGAGGGGAGTTACGGCGAGCAGTACTTC.

The chain joins TRBV25-1 to TRBJ2-4; D is uncertain. Germline V gene lookup returns CDR1 MGHDK and CDR2 SYGVNS. V was pared by 4 bases and J by 1 base, with 11 bases between. The CDR3 spans 15 residues. This chain's CDR3 is CASSGWLGAKNIQYF. In DNA form, the CDR3 reads TGTGCCAGCAGTGGCTGGCTGGGGGCCAAAAACATTCAGTACTTC.